The source of this T cell receptor (beta chain) is a study of CD8+CD57+ T cells in acquired aplastic anemia. Study-level information: DNA per sorted CD4+ or CD8+ sample ranged roughly 0.18 to 30 ug, averaging 3.2 ug. The average read count for CD4+ cells in healthy donors was 10 million to 12 million.

V dropped 2 bases and J dropped 4; count of bases not matched to a gene: 7. The CDR3 spans 15 residues. The germline V gene has CDR1 MNHEY and CDR2 SVGEGT. Regarding the study as a whole: Researchers report that some 31 CD8+ CDR3 sequences appeared in both patients and controls. Significance was not reached for CD8+ Simpson's diversity between patients and controls.

Regarding this clonotype: The antigen is unknown.

Genomic DNA served as template for TCR beta VDJ and CDR3 profiling. A single record per CDR3 protein comes from TCRdb applying MiXCR to the reads. In the table there are some 120,000 distinct CDR3 sequences, over 45% of which are singletons. The chain is built from TRBV6-2 or TRBV6-3 and TRBJ2-7, with 8 bases that match TRBD1. This clonotype was obtained from a human donor in good health, serving as a control. Sequencing was done on a sample of sorted CD4+, CD8+, or CD8+CD57+ T cells (not recorded which) from PBMCs. The CDR3 DNA follows: TGTGCCAGCAGTTACGGAGCCGGGACAGGTTACGAGCAGTACTTC. Its translation is CASSYGAGTGYEQYF.